This entry concerns a single T cell receptor beta chain. This sample stems from a study of cytomegalovirus exposure and HLA in healthy donors. Assay: immunoSEQ multiplex PCR; the TCRdb copy retains only in-frame clones and omits some. The top ten hold about 0.93% of the sample, which has 70,000 to 75,000 clones, about 95% seen once. Germline loops: CDR1 SGHVS, CDR2 FQNEAQ. The CDR3 is 15 residues long. With V trimmed by 10 bases and J by 7 bases, 17 bases remained unmatched. This clonotype was obtained from a woman under 30 in good health and CMV-seronegative. This sequence joins TRBV7-8 and TRBJ2-7; 9 bases fit TRBD1. The sample taken for sequencing was PBMCs. The CDR3 nucleotides read TGTGCCACATCCCCGTTTAGGGACAGGGCAGGGGAGCAGTACTTC. Its protein is CATSPFRDRAGEQYF.